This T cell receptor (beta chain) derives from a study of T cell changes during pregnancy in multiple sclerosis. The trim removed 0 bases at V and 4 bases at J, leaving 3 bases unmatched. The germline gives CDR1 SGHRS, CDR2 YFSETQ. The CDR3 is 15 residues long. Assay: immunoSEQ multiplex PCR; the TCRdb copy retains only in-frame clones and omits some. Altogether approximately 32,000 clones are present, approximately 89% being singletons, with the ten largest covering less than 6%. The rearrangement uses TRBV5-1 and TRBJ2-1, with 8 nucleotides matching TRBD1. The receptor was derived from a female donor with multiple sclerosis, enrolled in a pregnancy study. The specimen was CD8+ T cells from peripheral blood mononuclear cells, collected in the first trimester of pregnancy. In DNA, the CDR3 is TGCGCCAGCAGCTTGGGGACAGGGCGATACAATGAGCAGTTCTTC. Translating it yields CASSLGTGRYNEQFF.